The 17 T cell receptor beta chains given below trace back to one sample, sequenced in a study of CD8+CD57+ T cells in acquired aplastic anemia. Patients chosen for sequencing had CD8+CD57+ cells that had expanded, as shown by flow cytometry. Both TCR beta VDJ combination and CDR3 sequence profiling were carried out. Genomic DNA was the template for this profiling. MiXCR, run by TCRdb on the reads, gives a single entry per CDR3 protein. The sample contains hundreds of thousands of distinct CDR3 sequences, around 33% of which appear only once. What was sequenced was sorted CD4+, CD8+, or CD8+CD57+ T cells (not recorded which) from PBMCs. These receptors were collected from a human donor with aplastic anemia.

The chain joins TRBV10-3 to TRBJ1-5, with 8 bases identical to TRBD1. J gave up 2 bases and V 10 bases, and 13 bases lay outside the gene matches. Germline-derived CDR1 and CDR2 are ENHRY and SYGVKD. This CDR3 contains 16 residues. The DNA of the CDR3 is TGTGCCAGCAGGGGGCAGGGGAGTGGGCGCAATCAGCCCCAGCATTTT. Encoded protein: CASRGQGSGRNQPQHF.

J is TRBJ2-3 and V is TRBV3-1, with TRBD2 matching over 12 bases. The germline V gene encodes CDR1 LGHDT and CDR2 YNNKEL (reference sequence). Trimming took 2 bases from V and 6 from J; bases not matched to a gene: 6. This CDR3 contains 16 residues. The CDR3 bases are TGTGCCAGCAGCCAATTACTAGCGGGAGGCCCCGATACGCAGTATTTT. The encoded protein is CASSQLLAGGPDTQYF.

This clonotype was detected many times. The CDR3 spells CATSREVQGRSPQYF. The CDR3 region has the DNA TGTGCCACCAGCAGAGAGGTCCAAGGCCGGTCTCCGCAGTATTTT. The chain employs TRBV15 and TRBJ2-3; D gene uncertain. The germline V gene has CDR1 LNHNV and CDR2 YYDKDF (reference sequence). This CDR3 comprises 15 residues. Trimming pared 0 bases from V and 10 bases from J, leaving 17 bases between.

This clonotype was observed a few times. The chain joins TRBV11-1 to TRBJ2-1, with D hard to call. Trimming took off 6 bases at V and 0 bases at J, with 18 bases between the two ends. CDR1 and CDR2 (germline): SGHAT, FQDESV (reference sequence). The CDR3 loop spans 17 amino acids. The CDR3 DNA follows: TGTGCCAGCAGTTCGACTTCTACCACACCCTCCTACAATGAGCAGTTCTTC. Encoded protein: CASSSTSTTPSYNEQFF.

This clonotype was seen repeatedly, ten times or more. This CDR3 reads CASRLAGSYEQYF. The CDR3 bases are TGTGCCAGCCGACTAGCGGGATCCTACGAGCAGTACTTC. V and J are TRBV19 and TRBJ2-7; 11 nucleotides match TRBD2. The germline CDR1 and CDR2 sequences are LNHDA and SQIVND (reference sequence). The CDR3 runs 13 residues. V lost 9 bases, J lost 1 base, and 2 bases stayed unmatched.

This chain uses TRBV4-3 with TRBJ2-7; D remains unclear. Germline-derived CDR1 and CDR2 are LGHNA and YSLEER. Trimming shortened V by 0 bases and J by 3 bases, and 15 bases separated the two germline ends. The CDR3 is 16 amino acids. The chain's CDR3 is CASSQDLTQHFYEQYF. In DNA form, the CDR3 reads TGCGCCAGCAGCCAAGATCTAACACAGCACTTCTACGAGCAGTACTTC.

This clonotype turned up a few times. This chain uses TRBV2 with TRBJ2-7; D unresolved. The CDR3 has 12 residues. Deletions cut 3 bases from V and 6 bases from J, with 9 bases between. Looked up from germline, CDR1 is SNHLY and CDR2 is FYNNEI. The CDR3 nucleotides read TGTGCCAGCAGTGAGCCTGTCGGCGAGCAGTACTTC. As protein: CASSEPVGEQYF.

V usage is TRBV5-1 and J usage is TRBJ1-1; the D gene is possibly TRBD1 (5 bases). The CDR3 has 15 residues. The ends were cut back, 4 bases at V and 1 base at J, with 14 bases in the middle. The germline V gene encodes CDR1 SGHRS and CDR2 YFSETQ. CDR3: CASSAGELWNTEAFF. DNA of the CDR3: TGCGCCAGCAGCGCGGGGGAGTTGTGGAACACTGAAGCTTTCTTT.

This clonotype was recorded a few times. The V call is TRBV9, the J call TRBJ2-3; 11 bases line up with TRBD2. The germline V gene encodes CDR1 SGDLS and CDR2 YYNGEE. The length of the CDR3 is 16 residues. V lost 0 bases to trimming and J lost 4 bases; unmatched junction nucleotides: 4. The CDR3 nucleotides read TGTGCCAGCAGCGTAGCCCCGGGACTAGCGGCAGATACGCAGTATTTT. Translated: CASSVAPGLAADTQYF.

A note on this clonotype: Just one base apart from a much larger clone, this may be a read error. The gene calls are TRBV9 and TRBJ1-2, with D tentatively TRBD1 (5 bases). V was trimmed by 3 bases and J by 4 bases, leaving 16 bases between them. CDR1 and CDR2 (germline): SGDLS, YYNGEE. The CDR3 contains 15 residues. This chain's CDR3 is CASSEGLGTSYGYTF. DNA of the CDR3: TGTGCCAGCAGCGAGGGCCTGGGGACTAGCTATGGCTACACCTTC.

CDR3 nucleotide sequence: TGTGCCAGCAGCTCCTCCGGATCCAGCGGGAGTTTCTACAATGAGCAGTTCTTC. Encoded protein: CASSSSGSSGSFYNEQFF. This chain joins TRBV11-2 and TRBJ2-1; 8 nucleotides align to TRBD2. CDR3 length equals 18 residues. The V and J ends lost 4 bases and 3 bases, in that order; junction bases with no gene match: 14. Germline V gene data show CDR1 as SGHAT and CDR2 as FQNNGV. Using reference TRBV11-2 and TRBJ2-1 for the parts outside the CDR3, the full variable domain is EAGVAQSPRYKIIEKRQSVAFWCNPISGHATLYWYQQILGQGPKLLIQFQNNGVVDDSQLPKDRFSAERLKGVDSTLKIQPAKLEDSAVYLCASSSSGSSGSFYNEQFFGPGTRLTVL.

The J gene is TRBJ1-6, the V gene TRBV2, with 10 bases identical to TRBD1. Germline CDR1 SNHLY, CDR2 FYNNEI. The length of the CDR3 is 20 residues. Trimming removed 2 bases from V and 6 bases from J; junction bases left unmatched: 16. The CDR3 is CASSEFLGDRGLTLNSPLHF. In nucleotides, the CDR3 is TGTGCCAGCAGTGAATTCTTGGGGGACAGGGGCCTTACCCTTAATTCACCCCTCCACTTT.

This clonotype has only a few counts. This may be a read error: a much more frequent sequence differs by one nucleotide. The genes are TRBV10-2 and TRBJ1-3, with D hard to call. CDR3 length: 15 amino acids. The V gene's germline CDR1 is WSHSY and CDR2 SAAADI. The CDR3 here is CAGSEQTGSGNTIYF. Written as DNA, the CDR3 is TGCGCCGGCAGTGAACAGACTGGCTCTGGAAACACCATATATTTT.

The gene calls are TRBV11-1 and TRBJ1-3; D gene ambiguous. Per germline, CDR1 SGHAT and CDR2 FQDESV (reference sequence). V dropped 3 bases and J dropped 0 bases, with 15 bases sitting between them. This CDR3 is built from 17 residues. The chain's CDR3 is CASSLVGGGDSGNTIYF. CDR3 bases: TGTGCCAGCAGCTTGGTCGGTGGAGGCGACTCTGGAAACACCATATATTTT.

This clonotype was seen many times. J is TRBJ2-7 and V is TRBV19; TRBD1 agrees at 8 bases. Germline-derived CDR1 and CDR2 are LNHDA and SQIVND (reference sequence). The ends lost 2 bases at V and 5 bases at J; junction bases unmatched: 8. The CDR3 contains 15 residues. CDR3 nucleotide sequence: TGTGCCAGTAGTATAAGTCAGGGGGCAAGTAACGAGCAGTACTTC. It translates to CASSISQGASNEQYF.

The rearrangement uses TRBV6-1 and TRBJ1-5; no clear D. The germline CDR1 and CDR2 sequences are MNHNS and SASEGT. The CDR3 is 14 amino acids. The germline V and J ends were trimmed by 5 bases and 5 bases, with 13 bases remaining between them. This CDR3 reads CASSPDGFHQPQHF. The CDR3 DNA reads as TGTGCCAGCAGTCCAGACGGCTTTCATCAGCCCCAGCATTTT.

This clonotype was counted many times. V is TRBV12-3 or TRBV12-4 and J is TRBJ2-7; 10 positions match TRBD1. The CDR3 is 15 amino acids. V dropped 5 bases and J dropped 3; count of bases not matched to a gene: 7. CDR3 sequence reads: CASSHRDRGVYEQYF. Written as DNA, the CDR3 is TGTGCCAGCAGTCACCGGGACAGGGGTGTCTACGAGCAGTACTTC.